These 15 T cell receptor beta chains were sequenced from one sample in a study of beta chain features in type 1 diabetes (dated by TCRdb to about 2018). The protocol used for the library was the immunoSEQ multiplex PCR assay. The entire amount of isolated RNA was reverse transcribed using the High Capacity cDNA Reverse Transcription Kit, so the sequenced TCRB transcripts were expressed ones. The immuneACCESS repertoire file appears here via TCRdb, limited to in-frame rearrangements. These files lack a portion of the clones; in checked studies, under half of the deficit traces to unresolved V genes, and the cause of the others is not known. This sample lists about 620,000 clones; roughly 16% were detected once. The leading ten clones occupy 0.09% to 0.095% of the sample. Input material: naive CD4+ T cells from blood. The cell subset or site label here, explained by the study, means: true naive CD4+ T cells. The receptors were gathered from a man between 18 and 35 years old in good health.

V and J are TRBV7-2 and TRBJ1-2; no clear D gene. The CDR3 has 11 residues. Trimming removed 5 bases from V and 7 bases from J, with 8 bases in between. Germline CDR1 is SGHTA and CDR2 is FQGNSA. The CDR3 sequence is CASSPNLGYTF. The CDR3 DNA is TGTGCCAGCAGCCCAAACCTTGGCTACACCTTC.

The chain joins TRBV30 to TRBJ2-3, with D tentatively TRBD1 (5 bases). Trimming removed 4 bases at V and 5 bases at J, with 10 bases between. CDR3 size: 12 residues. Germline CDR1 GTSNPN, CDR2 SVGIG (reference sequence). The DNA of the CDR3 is TGTGCCTGGACTGTAGGGGTAGATACGCAGTATTTT. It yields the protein CAWTVGVDTQYF.

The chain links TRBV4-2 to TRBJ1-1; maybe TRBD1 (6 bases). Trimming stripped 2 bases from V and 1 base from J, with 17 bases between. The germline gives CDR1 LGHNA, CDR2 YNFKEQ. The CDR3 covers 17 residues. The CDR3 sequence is CASSQSSSGTKNTEAFF. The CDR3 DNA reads TGTGCCAGCAGCCAATCATCCTCCGGGACAAAGAACACTGAAGCTTTCTTT.

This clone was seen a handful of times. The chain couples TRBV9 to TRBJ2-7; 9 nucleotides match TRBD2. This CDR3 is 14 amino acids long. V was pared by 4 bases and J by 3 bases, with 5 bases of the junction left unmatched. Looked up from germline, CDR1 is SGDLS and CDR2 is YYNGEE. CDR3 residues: CASSLGTSIYEQYF. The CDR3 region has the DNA TGTGCCAGCAGCTTAGGGACTAGCATCTACGAGCAGTACTTC. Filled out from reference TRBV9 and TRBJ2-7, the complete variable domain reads DSGVTQTPKHLITATGQRVTLRCSPRSGDLSVYWYQQSLDQGLQFLIQYYNGEERAKGNILERFSAQQFPDLHSELNLSSLELGDSALYFCASSLGTSIYEQYFGPGTRLTVT.

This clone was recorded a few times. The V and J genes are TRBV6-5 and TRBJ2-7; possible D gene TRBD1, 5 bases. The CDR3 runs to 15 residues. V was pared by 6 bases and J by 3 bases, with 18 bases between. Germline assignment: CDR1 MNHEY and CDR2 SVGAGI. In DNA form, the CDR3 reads TGTGCCAGCAGCCCGAGGCAGGGAACAAACTACGAGCAGTACTTC. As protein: CASSPRQGTNYEQYF.

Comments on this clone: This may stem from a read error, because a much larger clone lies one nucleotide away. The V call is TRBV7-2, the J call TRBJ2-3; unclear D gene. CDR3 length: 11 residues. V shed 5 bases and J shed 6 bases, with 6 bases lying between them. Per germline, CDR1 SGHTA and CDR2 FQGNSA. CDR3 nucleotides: TGTGCCAGCAGCATCGGGGATACGCAGTATTTT. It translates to CASSIGDTQYF.

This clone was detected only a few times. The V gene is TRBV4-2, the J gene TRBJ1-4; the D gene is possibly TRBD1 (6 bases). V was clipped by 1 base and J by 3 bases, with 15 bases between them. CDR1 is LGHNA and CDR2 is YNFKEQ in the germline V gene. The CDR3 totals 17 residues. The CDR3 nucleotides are TGTGCCAGCAGCCAAGTTGGGACACCTATGGCTAATGAAAAACTGTTTTTT. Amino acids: CASSQVGTPMANEKLFF.

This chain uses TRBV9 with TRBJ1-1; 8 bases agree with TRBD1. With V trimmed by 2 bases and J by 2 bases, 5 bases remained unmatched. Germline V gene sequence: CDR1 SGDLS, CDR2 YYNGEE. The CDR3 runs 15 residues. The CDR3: CASSVGQGRNTEAFF. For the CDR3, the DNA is TGTGCCAGCAGCGTTGGACAGGGAAGAAACACTGAAGCTTTCTTT. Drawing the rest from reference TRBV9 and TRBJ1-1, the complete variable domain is DSGVTQTPKHLITATGQRVTLRCSPRSGDLSVYWYQQSLDQGLQFLIQYYNGEERAKGNILERFSAQQFPDLHSELNLSSLELGDSALYFCASSVGQGRNTEAFFGQGTRLTVV.

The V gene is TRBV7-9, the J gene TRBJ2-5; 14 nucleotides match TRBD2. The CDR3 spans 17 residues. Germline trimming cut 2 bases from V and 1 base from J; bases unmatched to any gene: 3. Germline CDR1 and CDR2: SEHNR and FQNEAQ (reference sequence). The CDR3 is CASSLWGTSGSQETQYF. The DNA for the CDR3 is TGTGCCAGCAGCTTATGGGGGACTAGCGGGAGCCAAGAGACCCAGTACTTC.

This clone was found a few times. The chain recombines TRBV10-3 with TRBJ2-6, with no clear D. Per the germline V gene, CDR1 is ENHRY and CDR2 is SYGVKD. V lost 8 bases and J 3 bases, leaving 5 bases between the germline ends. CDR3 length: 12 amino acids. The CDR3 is CAILIGANVLTF. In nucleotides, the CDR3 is TGTGCCATCCTCATTGGGGCCAACGTCCTGACTTTC.

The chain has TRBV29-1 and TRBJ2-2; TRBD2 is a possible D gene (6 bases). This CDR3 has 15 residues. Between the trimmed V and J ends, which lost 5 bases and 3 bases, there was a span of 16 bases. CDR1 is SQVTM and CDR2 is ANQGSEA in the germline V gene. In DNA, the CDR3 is TGCAGCGTTAATGGCGGGATGGGCGACACCGGGGAGCTGTTTTTT. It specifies CSVNGGMGDTGELFF.

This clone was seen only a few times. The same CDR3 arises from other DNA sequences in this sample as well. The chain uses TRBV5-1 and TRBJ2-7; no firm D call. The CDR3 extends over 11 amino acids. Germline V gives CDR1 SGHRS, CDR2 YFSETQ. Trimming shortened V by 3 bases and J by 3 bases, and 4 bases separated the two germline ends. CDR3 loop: CASSSIYEQYF. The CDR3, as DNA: TGCGCCAGCAGCTCCATCTACGAGCAGTACTTC.

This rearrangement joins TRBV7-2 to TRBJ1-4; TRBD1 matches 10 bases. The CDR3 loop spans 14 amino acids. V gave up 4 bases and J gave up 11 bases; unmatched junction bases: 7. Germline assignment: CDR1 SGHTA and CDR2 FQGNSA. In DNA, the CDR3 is TGTGCCAGCAGCTCGACAGGGGGCGCCGGGAAACTGTTTTTT. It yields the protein CASSSTGGAGKLFF. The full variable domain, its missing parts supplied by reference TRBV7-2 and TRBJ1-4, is GAGVSQSPSNKVTEKGKDVELRCDPISGHTALYWYRQSLGQGLEFLIYFQGNSAPDKSGLPSDRFSAERTGGSVSTLTIQRTQQEDSAVYLCASSSTGGAGKLFFGSGTQLSVL.

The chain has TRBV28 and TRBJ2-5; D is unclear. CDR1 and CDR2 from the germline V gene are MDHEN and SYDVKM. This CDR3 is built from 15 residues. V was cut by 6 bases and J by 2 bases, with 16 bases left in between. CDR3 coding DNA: TGTGCCAGCAGCCGAGCCCCCGGGCCGCAAGAGACCCAGTACTTC. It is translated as CASSRAPGPQETQYF.

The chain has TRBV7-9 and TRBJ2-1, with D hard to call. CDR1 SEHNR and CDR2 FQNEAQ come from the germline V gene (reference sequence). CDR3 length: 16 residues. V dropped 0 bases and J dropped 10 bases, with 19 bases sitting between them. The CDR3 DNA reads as TGTGCCAGCAGCTTAGCGCTTATGGCTAGTGGCCCAGAGCAGTTCTTC. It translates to CASSLALMASGPEQFF.